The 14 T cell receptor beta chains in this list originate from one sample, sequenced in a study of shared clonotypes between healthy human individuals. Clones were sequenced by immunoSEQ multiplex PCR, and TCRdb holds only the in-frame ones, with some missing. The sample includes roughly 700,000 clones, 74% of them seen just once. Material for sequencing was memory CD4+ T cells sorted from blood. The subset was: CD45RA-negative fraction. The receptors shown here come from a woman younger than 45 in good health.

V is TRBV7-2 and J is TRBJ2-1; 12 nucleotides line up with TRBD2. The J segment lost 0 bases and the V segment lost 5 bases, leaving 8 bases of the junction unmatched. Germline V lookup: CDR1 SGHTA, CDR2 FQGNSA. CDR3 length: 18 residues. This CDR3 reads CASSPQGLAGSSYNEQFF. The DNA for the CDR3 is TGTGCCAGCAGCCCACAAGGACTAGCGGGGAGCTCCTACAATGAGCAGTTCTTC.

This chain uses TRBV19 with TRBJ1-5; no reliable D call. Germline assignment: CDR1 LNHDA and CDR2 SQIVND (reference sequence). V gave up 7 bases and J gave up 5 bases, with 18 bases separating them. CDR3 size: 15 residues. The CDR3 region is CASTPQSLGHQPQHF. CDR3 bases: TGTGCCAGTACACCACAGAGCCTTGGACATCAGCCCCAGCATTTT. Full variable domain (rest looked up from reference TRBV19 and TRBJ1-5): DGGITQSPKYLFRKEGQNVTLSCEQNLNHDAMYWYRQDPGQGLRLIYYSQIVNDFQKGDIAEGYSVSREKKESFPLTVTSAQKNPTAFYLCASTPQSLGHQPQHFGDGTRLSIL.

The CDR3 protein is CAWSARYEQYF. DNA of the CDR3: TGTGCCTGGAGTGCCCGCTACGAGCAGTACTTC. The V call is TRBV30, the J call TRBJ2-7; the D is unclear. This CDR3 comprises 11 residues. Germline V gene sequence: CDR1 GTSNPN, CDR2 SVGIG (reference sequence). V lost 1 base and J lost 3, with 4 bases in between.

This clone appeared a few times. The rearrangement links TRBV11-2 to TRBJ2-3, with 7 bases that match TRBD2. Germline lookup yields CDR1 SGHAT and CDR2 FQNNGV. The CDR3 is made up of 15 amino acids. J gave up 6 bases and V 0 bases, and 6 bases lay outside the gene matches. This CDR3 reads CASSLDRAGSDTQYF. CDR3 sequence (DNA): TGTGCCAGCAGCTTAGACCGAGCGGGAAGTGATACGCAGTATTTT.

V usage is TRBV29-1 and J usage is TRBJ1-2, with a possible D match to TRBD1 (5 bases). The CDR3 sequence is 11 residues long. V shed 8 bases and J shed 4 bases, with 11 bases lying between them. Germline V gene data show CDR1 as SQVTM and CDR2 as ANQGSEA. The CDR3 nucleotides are TGCAGCTCCCGAGACAGCTATGGCTACACCTTC. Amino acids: CSSRDSYGYTF.

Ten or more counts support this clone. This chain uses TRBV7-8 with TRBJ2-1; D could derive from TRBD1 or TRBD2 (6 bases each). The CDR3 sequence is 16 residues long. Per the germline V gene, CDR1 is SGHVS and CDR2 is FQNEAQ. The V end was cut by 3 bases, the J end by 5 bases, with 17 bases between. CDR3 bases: TGTGCCAGCAGCTTGGCCTTGTTGAGGGGGGACAATGAGCAGTTCTTC. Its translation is CASSLALLRGDNEQFF.

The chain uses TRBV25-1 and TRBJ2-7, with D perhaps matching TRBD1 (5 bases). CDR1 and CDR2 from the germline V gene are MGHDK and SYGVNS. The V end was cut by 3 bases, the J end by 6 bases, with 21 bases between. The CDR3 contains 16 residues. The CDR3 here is CASSEPTARRACEQYF. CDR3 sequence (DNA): TGTGCCAGCAGTGAGCCGACAGCGCGAAGAGCCTGCGAGCAGTACTTC.

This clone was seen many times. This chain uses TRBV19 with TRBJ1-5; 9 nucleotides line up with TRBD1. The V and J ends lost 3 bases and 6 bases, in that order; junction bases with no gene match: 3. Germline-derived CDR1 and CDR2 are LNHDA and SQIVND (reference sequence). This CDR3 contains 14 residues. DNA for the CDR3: TGTGCCAGTAGTATCTACAGGGGGCTTCAGCCCCAGCATTTT. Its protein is CASSIYRGLQPQHF. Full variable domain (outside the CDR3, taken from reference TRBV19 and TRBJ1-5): DGGITQSPKYLFRKEGQNVTLSCEQNLNHDAMYWYRQDPGQGLRLIYYSQIVNDFQKGDIAEGYSVSREKKESFPLTVTSAQKNPTAFYLCASSIYRGLQPQHFGDGTRLSIL.

The CDR3 nucleotides read TGCGCCAGCCGACAACAAGCGGGAGCGCGCACAGATACGCAGTATTTT. As protein: CASRQQAGARTDTQYF. This sequence joins TRBV5-1 and TRBJ2-3, with 8 positions matching TRBD2. J lost 1 base, V lost 7 bases, and 11 bases had no gene match. Germline CDR1 SGHRS, CDR2 YFSETQ. CDR3 length equals 16 residues.

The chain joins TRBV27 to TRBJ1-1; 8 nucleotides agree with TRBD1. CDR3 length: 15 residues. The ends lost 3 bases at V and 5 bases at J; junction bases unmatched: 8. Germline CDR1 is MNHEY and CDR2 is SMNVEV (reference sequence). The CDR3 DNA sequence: TGTGCCAGCAGTTTGGGACAGGTACGTGGGACTGAAGCTTTCTTT. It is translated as CASSLGQVRGTEAFF.

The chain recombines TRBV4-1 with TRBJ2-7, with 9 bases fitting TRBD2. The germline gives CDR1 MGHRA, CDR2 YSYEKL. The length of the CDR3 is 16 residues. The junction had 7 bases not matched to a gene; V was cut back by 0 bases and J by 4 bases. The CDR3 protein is CASSQEKAGGRYEQYF. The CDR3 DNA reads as TGCGCCAGCAGCCAAGAAAAAGCGGGAGGTCGTTACGAGCAGTACTTC.

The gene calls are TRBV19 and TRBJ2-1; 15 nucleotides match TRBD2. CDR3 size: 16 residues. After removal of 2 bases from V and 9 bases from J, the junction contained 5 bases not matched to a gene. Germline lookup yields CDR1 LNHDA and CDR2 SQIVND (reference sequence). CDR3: CASSISRTSGRVEQFF. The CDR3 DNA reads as TGTGCCAGTAGTATATCCAGGACTAGCGGGAGGGTTGAGCAGTTCTTC.

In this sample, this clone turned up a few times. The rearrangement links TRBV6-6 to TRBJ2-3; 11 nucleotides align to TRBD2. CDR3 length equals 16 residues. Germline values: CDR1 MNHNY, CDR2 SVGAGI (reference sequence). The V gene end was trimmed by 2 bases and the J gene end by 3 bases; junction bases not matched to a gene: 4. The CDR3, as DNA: TGTGCCAGCAGTTACGGGCTAGCGGGAGGTACAGATACGCAGTATTTT. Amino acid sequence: CASSYGLAGGTDTQYF.

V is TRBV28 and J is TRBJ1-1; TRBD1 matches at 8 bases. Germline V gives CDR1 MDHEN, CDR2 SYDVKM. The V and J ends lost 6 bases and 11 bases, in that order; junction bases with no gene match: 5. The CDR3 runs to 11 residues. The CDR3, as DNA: TGTGCCAGCAGCTGGGACAGGACTGCTTTCTTT. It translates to CASSWDRTAFF.